This TCR beta chain was profiled in a study of T cell changes during pregnancy in multiple sclerosis. The CDR3 is made up of 15 amino acids. Assay used: immunoSEQ multiplex PCR; TCRdb lists only in-frame clones, some missing. The table records 50,000 to 65,000 clones, roughly 90% of them present only once. The sequence was collected from a female donor with multiple sclerosis, enrolled in a pregnancy study. The sample in question was CD8+ T cells from peripheral blood mononuclear cells, obtained before pregnancy. The chain couples TRBV7-5 to TRBJ2-5; the table gives TRBD2 as D, unverified against the DNA. TRBV7-5 is a recognized pseudogene. The CDR3 reads CARSLGAGGWETQYF. The DNA of the CDR3 is TGTGCCAGAAGCTTAGGAGCGGGGGGGTGGGAGACCCAGTACTTC.